Listed here are 32 T cell receptor beta chains from one sample, sequenced in a study of blood T cells in healthy people across ages. The authors ran a second PCR of roughly 6 to 12 cycles using a sample-barcoded 5' primer and a J-beta primer mix. TCRdb re-called the 5' RACE reads through MiXCR, storing one row per CDR3 protein. The repertoire holds about 1,500,000 distinct CDR3 sequences, approximately 38% seen once, with less than 8% in the top ten. The specimen sequenced was blood. These receptors came from a woman between 18 and 29 years old in good health.

The rearrangement links TRBV20-1 to TRBJ2-5; D assignment may be TRBD1 or TRBD2 (5 bases each). V lost 7 bases and J 5 bases, leaving 11 bases between the germline ends. The CDR3 is made up of 11 amino acids. Germline CDR1 is DFQATT and CDR2 is SNEGSKA (reference sequence). For the CDR3, the DNA is TGCAGTGAGGGGAGTAGGGAGACCCAGTACTTC. This translates into CSEGSRETQYF.

V gene TRBV6-5 combines with J gene TRBJ2-1, with D maybe TRBD1 (6 bases). V was pared by 6 bases and J by 10 bases, with 13 bases between. Germline CDR1 and CDR2: MNHEY and SVGAGI. The CDR3 is made up of 12 amino acids. The CDR3 spells CASREAGAEQFF. CDR3 in DNA: TGTGCCAGCAGGGAAGCAGGGGCCGAGCAGTTCTTC.

This rearrangement joins TRBV7-9 to TRBJ1-2; 10 positions match TRBD1. The CDR3 sequence is 16 residues long. The V and J ends lost 4 bases and 6 bases, in that order; junction bases with no gene match: 11. The V gene's germline CDR1 is SEHNR and CDR2 FQNEAQ (reference sequence). The CDR3, as DNA: TGTGCCAGCAGCTCTCCGGGACAGGGGTTTGAAAATGGCTACACCTTC. This gives the protein CASSSPGQGFENGYTF.

The rearrangement links TRBV6-5 to TRBJ2-7; perhaps TRBD1 as D (6 bases). This CDR3 is 14 amino acids long. V shed 5 bases and J shed 7 bases, with 18 bases lying between them. CDR1 and CDR2 (germline): MNHEY, SVGAGI. The CDR3 nucleotides are TGTGCCAGCAGTGCGGGCCTTGGGGACAATGAGCAGTACTTC. Translated, it gives CASSAGLGDNEQYF.

The chain carries TRBV5-1 and TRBJ1-5; D not certain. In germline, CDR1 is SGHRS, CDR2 YFSETQ. V dropped 5 bases and J dropped 0 bases, with 12 bases sitting between them. The CDR3 covers 15 residues. CDR3 nucleotides: TGCGCCAGCAGATCGGAACCCTATAGCAATCAGCCCCAGCATTTT. It codes for CASRSEPYSNQPQHF.

V is TRBV11-2 and J is TRBJ2-1; D not resolved. V shed 4 bases and J shed 5 bases, with 9 bases lying between them. CDR1 SGHAT and CDR2 FQNNGV come from the germline V gene. The CDR3 is 13 residues long. In DNA form, the CDR3 reads TGTGCCAGCAGCTCTTCTACCCACAATGAGCAGTTCTTC. Translation gives CASSSSTHNEQFF.

This clonotype was picked up one time. The chain uses TRBV4-1 and TRBJ2-3; 9 bases are shared with TRBD1. The germline V gene has CDR1 MGHRA and CDR2 YSYEKL. This CDR3 is 18 amino acids long. With V trimmed by 3 bases and J by 3 bases, 13 bases remained unmatched. The CDR3 sequence is CASSHRQGGQGRTDTQYF. CDR3 DNA sequence: TGCGCCAGCAGCCACCGACAGGGGGGACAGGGAAGAACAGATACGCAGTATTTT.

The J gene is TRBJ2-1, the V gene TRBV20-1; D is ambiguous. This CDR3 is built from 13 residues. Germline loops: CDR1 DFQATT, CDR2 SNEGSKA (reference sequence). Trimming pared 1 base from V and 6 bases from J, leaving 10 bases between. The CDR3 bases are TGCAGTGCTAGAGTAGGTCCACTCAATGAGCAGTTCTTC. As protein: CSARVGPLNEQFF.

This clonotype has at least ten counts. At one end the junction does not follow the germline gene, possibly because of a read error. The chain carries TRBV5-1 and TRBJ2-3; D call uncertain. The germline V gene has CDR1 SGHRS and CDR2 YFSETQ. CDR3 length: 14 residues. In DNA, the CDR3 is TGTGCCAGCAGTCCCCGAGGTAGCACAGATACGCAGTATTTT. Protein sequence: CASSPRGSTDTQYF.

The V call is TRBV4-2, the J call TRBJ2-2; 8 bases map to TRBD2. CDR3 length: 17 amino acids. CDR1 and CDR2 (germline): LGHNA, YNFKEQ. Germline trimming cut 4 bases from V and 6 bases from J; bases unmatched to any gene: 13. The CDR3 loop reads CASSPPLERGRAGELFF. As DNA, the CDR3 is TGTGCCAGCAGCCCCCCTTTGGAGCGGGGGAGGGCCGGGGAGCTGTTTTTT.

This clonotype was counted a few times. The V call is TRBV3-1, the J call TRBJ1-2; D is uncertain. Trimming took 6 bases from V and 3 from J, leaving 8 bases between them. CDR3 size: 12 residues. Germline-derived CDR1 and CDR2 are LGHDT and YNNKEL (reference sequence). In nucleotides, the CDR3 is TGTGCCAGCAGTCACGGAGACTATGGCTACACCTTC. Its translation is CASSHGDYGYTF.

This clonotype has a handful of counts. This sequence joins TRBV27 and TRBJ2-7; 11 nucleotides match TRBD1. Unmatched junction bases numbered 13, after V lost 10 bases and J lost 2 bases. CDR3 length: 16 amino acids. Germline lookup yields CDR1 MNHEY and CDR2 SMNVEV (reference sequence). The CDR3 here is CATGGYGTGGTYEQYF. DNA for the CDR3: TGTGCCACCGGGGGGTACGGGACAGGGGGTACCTACGAGCAGTACTTC.

This chain joins TRBV12-3 or TRBV12-4 and TRBJ1-6; maybe TRBD1 (6 bases). Trimming cost V 2 bases and J 9 bases, with 11 bases left between them. The CDR3 has 14 amino acids. The CDR3 nucleotides are TGTGCCAGCAGTTTAAGACAGGCAGTTTCACCCCTCCACTTT. As protein: CASSLRQAVSPLHF.

The chain combines TRBV7-8 with TRBJ2-1; TRBD2 matches at 9 bases. Germline V CDR1 and CDR2: SGHVS, FQNEAQ. This CDR3 contains 16 residues. After removal of 5 bases from V and 3 bases from J, the junction contained 8 bases not matched to a gene. CDR3 in amino acids: CASSLLRLADYNEQFF. CDR3 coding DNA: TGTGCCAGCAGCCTCCTGAGACTAGCGGACTACAATGAGCAGTTCTTC.

The chain joins TRBV27 to TRBJ1-5; a possible D gene is TRBD1 (5 bases). Trimming pared 6 bases from V and 0 bases from J, leaving 12 bases between. In germline, CDR1 is MNHEY, CDR2 SMNVEV (reference sequence). The CDR3 covers 15 residues. The CDR3 region has the DNA TGTGCCAGCAGCCGACAGCCTTATAGCAATCAGCCCCAGCATTTT. Its protein product is CASSRQPYSNQPQHF.

This clonotype has a handful of counts. The gene calls are TRBV27 and TRBJ2-4; TRBD1 agrees at 9 bases. Per germline, CDR1 MNHEY and CDR2 SMNVEV (reference sequence). The length of the CDR3 is 17 residues. The trim removed 9 bases at V and 1 base at J, leaving 13 bases unmatched. The CDR3 spells CASRQDRTGVAKNIQYF. The CDR3, as DNA: TGTGCCAGTCGACAAGACCGGACAGGGGTTGCCAAAAACATTCAGTACTTC.

This chain joins TRBV28 and TRBJ2-5; D is perhaps TRBD2 (6 bases). The J call could be wrong; TRBJ2-7 is a better fit for the DNA end. The CDR3 runs 14 residues. The V gene's germline CDR1 is MDHEN and CDR2 SYDVKM. CDR3 sequence: CASSQVRSGYEQYF. The CDR3 nucleotides read TGTGCCAGCAGCCAGGTCCGGAGCGGGTACGAGCAGTACTTC.

The chain has TRBV6-5 and TRBJ1-1; a weak D match, TRBD1 (5 bases). Germline values: CDR1 MNHEY, CDR2 SVGAGI. CDR3 length: 15 residues. Trimming took 7 bases from V and 1 from J, leaving 16 bases between them. The CDR3 nucleotides read TGTGCCAGCACATTATTCGCCGGGACGAACACTGAAGCTTTCTTT. This encodes CASTLFAGTNTEAFF.

The chain combines TRBV10-3 with TRBJ2-3; 8 nucleotides align to TRBD1. The CDR3 runs 17 residues. The germline V gene encodes CDR1 ENHRY and CDR2 SYGVKD. With 1 base clipped from V and 5 bases from J, the junction kept 11 bases outside the gene matches. CDR3 bases: TGTGCCATCAGTGAGTTTCCAGGGGGCTTTGGAGGAGATACGCAGTATTTT. Translated, it gives CAISEFPGGFGGDTQYF.

This clonotype was seen more than once but under ten times. The chain uses TRBV10-3 and TRBJ2-2, with D hard to call. Germline V lookup: CDR1 ENHRY, CDR2 SYGVKD. There are 15 residues in the CDR3. Between the trimmed V and J ends, which lost 10 bases and 0 bases, there was a span of 15 bases. The CDR3 region has the DNA TGTGCCACCCGGTGGGCCGATTCGAACACCGGGGAGCTGTTTTTT. This translates into CATRWADSNTGELFF.

This chain joins TRBV30 and TRBJ1-5, with D maybe TRBD1 (6 bases). The CDR3 sequence is 13 residues long. CDR1 is GTSNPN and CDR2 is SVGIG in the germline V gene (reference sequence). Between the trimmed V and J ends, which lost 3 bases and 4 bases, there was a span of 10 bases. The CDR3 protein is CAWSRDTNQPQHF. The DNA of the CDR3 is TGTGCCTGGAGCAGGGACACGAATCAGCCCCAGCATTTT.

In the case of this clonotype: A much more abundant neighbour one base away suggests this may be a read error. The rearrangement links TRBV20-1 to TRBJ2-7; unclear D gene. V was trimmed by 2 bases and J by 3 bases, leaving 5 bases between them. The CDR3 consists of 11 residues. The germline CDR1 and CDR2 sequences are DFQATT and SNEGSKA (reference sequence). CDR3 amino acids: CSARSVYEQYF. The CDR3 DNA reads as TGCAGTGCTAGATCCGTCTACGAGCAGTACTTC.

This clonotype has a handful of counts. The rearrangement uses TRBV4-1 and TRBJ1-4; TRBD1 might be the D (5 bases). Trimming removed 0 bases from V and 8 bases from J, with 19 bases in between. Germline-derived CDR1 and CDR2 are MGHRA and YSYEKL. The CDR3 contains 17 residues. The CDR3 sequence: CASSQDRPGLGREKLFF. CDR3 DNA: TGCGCCAGCAGCCAAGACCGCCCGGGACTAGGAAGAGAAAAACTGTTTTTT.

Concerning this clonotype: One end of the junction is discordant with germline, which a read error may explain. The chain has TRBV7-2 and TRBJ2-7; 11 nucleotides agree with TRBD2. Germline V gene sequence: CDR1 SGHTA, CDR2 FQGNSA. The CDR3 has 15 residues. CDR3 in DNA: TGTGCCGGCAGCGGGCTAGCGGGGGGATACAATGAGCAGTACTTC. This codes for CAGSGLAGGYNEQYF. Based on the CDR3 plus reference TRBV7-2 and TRBJ2-7, the full variable domain is GAGVSQSPSNKVTEKGKDVELRCDPISGHTALYWYRQSLGQGLEFLIYFQGNSAPDKSGLPSDRFSAERTGGSVSTLTIQRTQQEDSAVYLCAGSGLAGGYNEQYFGPGTRLTVT.

This clonotype has just a few counts. The chain has TRBV4-1 and TRBJ2-3; 13 bases are shared with TRBD2. The CDR3 consists of 14 residues. The V segment lost 6 bases and the J segment 6 bases; nucleotides outside the gene matches: 3. Germline lookup yields CDR1 MGHRA and CDR2 YSYEKL. CDR3 nucleotide sequence: TGCGCCAGCAGTGGACTAGCGGGAGAGGATACGCAGTATTTT. This encodes CASSGLAGEDTQYF.

This clonotype has more than one count but fewer than ten. This chain links TRBV29-1 with TRBJ1-1; D remains ambiguous. CDR3 size: 13 residues. V gave up 2 bases and J gave up 6 bases, with 13 bases separating them. Germline CDR1 SQVTM, CDR2 ANQGSEA. The CDR3: CSVEQQPGAEAFF. CDR3 nucleotides: TGCAGCGTTGAACAACAGCCGGGAGCTGAAGCTTTCTTT.

This chain connects TRBV28 to TRBJ2-3; D not certain. Germline CDR1 and CDR2: MDHEN and SYDVKM. Trimming pared 3 bases from V and 3 bases from J, leaving 7 bases between. The CDR3 loop spans 13 amino acids. The CDR3 region is CASSFADTDTQYF. The DNA of the CDR3 is TGTGCCAGCAGTTTCGCAGATACAGATACGCAGTATTTT. The whole variable domain, filled in from reference TRBV28 and TRBJ2-3, reads DVKVTQSSRYLVKRTGEKVFLECVQDMDHENMFWYRQDPGLGLRLIYFSYDVKMKEKGDIPEGYSVSREKKERFSLILESASTNQTSMYLCASSFADTDTQYFGPGTRLTVL.

The chain couples TRBV2 to TRBJ2-3, with 7 bases identical to TRBD2. CDR3 length: 17 residues. CDR1 SNHLY and CDR2 FYNNEI come from the germline V gene. Unmatched junction bases numbered 19, after V lost 10 bases and J lost 3 bases. The CDR3 loop is CATTWGPAGARTDTQYF. The CDR3 nucleotides are TGTGCCACCACCTGGGGACCCGCGGGAGCTAGGACAGATACGCAGTATTTT.

This clonotype was seen at least ten times. The rearrangement uses TRBV10-3 and TRBJ2-3; TRBD1 agrees at 7 bases. The CDR3 runs 13 residues. Unmatched junction bases numbered 7, after V lost 10 bases and J lost 3 bases. CDR1 is ENHRY, CDR2 SYGVKD, per germline. The CDR3 nucleotides read TGTGCCACCCCGGACAGGATGACAGATACGCAGTATTTT. Its translation is CATPDRMTDTQYF.

The chain uses TRBV4-1 and TRBJ2-3, with D tentatively TRBD1 (6 bases). Germline CDR1 is MGHRA and CDR2 is YSYEKL. This CDR3 has 15 residues. Trimming removed 1 base from V and 6 bases from J, with 14 bases in between. CDR3 amino acids: CASSQGGQRDDTQYF. The CDR3, as DNA: TGCGCCAGCAGCCAAGGGGGACAACGGGACGATACGCAGTATTTT.

This clonotype was picked up a small number of times. The chain uses TRBV7-2 and TRBJ2-1; 7 nucleotides match TRBD2. Trimming at V came to 5 bases and at J to 7 bases, leaving 11 bases not matched to a gene. Germline V CDR1 and CDR2: SGHTA, FQGNSA. This CDR3 spans 15 amino acids. The CDR3 is CASSPVGGTTNEQFF. CDR3 DNA sequence: TGTGCCAGCAGCCCCGTCGGTGGGACTACTAATGAGCAGTTCTTC.

The chain carries TRBV7-2 and TRBJ1-5; unclear D gene. The CDR3 loop spans 17 amino acids. The V end was cut by 2 bases, the J end by 0 bases, with 14 bases between. The germline CDR1 and CDR2 sequences are SGHTA and FQGNSA. The CDR3 DNA reads as TGTGCCAGCAGCTTATCTCTGGGTCACTATAGCAATCAGCCCCAGCATTTT. Translation gives CASSLSLGHYSNQPQHF.